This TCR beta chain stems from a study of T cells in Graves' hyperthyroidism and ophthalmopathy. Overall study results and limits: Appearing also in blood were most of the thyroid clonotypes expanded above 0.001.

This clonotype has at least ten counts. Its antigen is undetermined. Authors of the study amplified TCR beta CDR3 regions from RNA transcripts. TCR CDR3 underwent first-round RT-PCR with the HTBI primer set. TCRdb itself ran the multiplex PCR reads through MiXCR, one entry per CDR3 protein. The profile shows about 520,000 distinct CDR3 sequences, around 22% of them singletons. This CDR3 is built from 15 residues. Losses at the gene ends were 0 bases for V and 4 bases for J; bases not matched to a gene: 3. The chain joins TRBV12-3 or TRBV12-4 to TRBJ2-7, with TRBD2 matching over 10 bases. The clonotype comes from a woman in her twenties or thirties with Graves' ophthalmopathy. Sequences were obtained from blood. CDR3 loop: CASSLAGLAPYEQYF. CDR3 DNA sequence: TGTGCCAGCAGTTTAGCGGGACTAGCGCCATACGAGCAGTACTTC.